This is a list of T cell receptor beta chains from one sample in a study of blood T cell repertoires in COVID-19. This table comes from immunoSEQ multiplex PCR, and its TCRdb copy is limited to in-frame clones, with some not included. The table shows roughly 80,000 clones, with more than 70% occurring only once. Specimen: peripheral blood. The source is a man aged 60 to 75 with active or convalescent COVID-19. Both conserved end residues are part of each CDR3. D genes are given only for firm matches. For some rows the clone size is stated as once, few or many, or as a class when expanded; others skip it.

v_call	j_call	d_call	clone_size	cdr3_nt	cdr3_aa
TRBV3-1/TRBV3-2	TRBJ2-3	TRBD2	NA	TGTGCCAGCAGCCCCTGGGGTAGCGGGGGGGGGACAGATACGCAGTATTTT	CASSPWGSGGGTDTQYF
TRBV7-2	TRBJ1-6	NA	few	TGTGCCAGCAGCTATTTCCGGGTTGATTCACCCCTCCACTTT	CASSYFRVDSPLHF
TRBV4-3	TRBJ1-4	NA	NA	TGCGCCAGCAGCCAAGAAGATTGGAGCGAAAAACTGTTTTTT	CASSQEDWSEKLFF
TRBV19	TRBJ1-2	NA	once	TGTGCCAGTAGTATGCAGAACTATGGCTACACCTTC	CASSMQNYGYTF
TRBV27	TRBJ1-2	TRBD1	NA	TGTGCCAGCAGTCCCGACTTTGGGACAGGGGGGTATGGCTACACCTTC	CASSPDFGTGGYGYTF
TRBV27	TRBJ1-2	TRBD1	NA	TGTGCCAGCAGTCCTAATACAGGGGCCTATGGCTACACCTTC	CASSPNTGAYGYTF
TRBV15	TRBJ2-3	TRBD1	NA	TGTGCCACCAGCAGAGGGGACAGGGCCAGCACAGATACGCAGTATTTT	CATSRGDRASTDTQYF
TRBV30	TRBJ2-2	TRBD2	NA	TGTGCCTGGGGAGGACTAGCGGGGGATATGAACACCGGGGAGCTGTTTTTT	CAWGGLAGDMNTGELFF
TRBV27	TRBJ1-1	NA	NA	TGTGCCAGCACCATTCATGTGGGCTCTGAAGCTTTCTTT	CASTIHVGSEAFF
TRBV18	TRBJ2-7	TRBD2	NA	TGTGCCAGCTCAAACCCCCTAGCGGGGGGACCTCGGGTTTACGAGCAGTACTTC	CASSNPLAGGPRVYEQYF
TRBV4-1	TRBJ2-7	NA	NA	TGCGCCAGCAGCCAATCTGTGGATTTTAATGGAGACGAGCAGTACTTC	CASSQSVDFNGDEQYF
TRBV4-3	TRBJ2-1	TRBD2	NA	TGCGCCAGCAGCCAAGGGGTAGCGGGGGCCTACAATGAGCAGTTCTTC	CASSQGVAGAYNEQFF
TRBV7-9	TRBJ2-5	NA	NA	TGTGCCAGCACCCAAGTATCGGGGCGGGGAGAGACCCAGTACTTC	CASTQVSGRGETQYF
TRBV11-3	TRBJ2-1	TRBD2	NA	TGTGCCAGCAGCCCGCGGACTAGCGGGAAAAGGTTAGAGCAGTTCTTC	CASSPRTSGKRLEQFF
TRBV7-9	TRBJ2-2	NA	once	TGTGCCAGCAGCTTAGTAGTTGGGCAGGGAAACACCGGGGAGCTGTTTTTT	CASSLVVGQGNTGELFF
TRBV9	TRBJ2-3	NA	NA	TGTGCCAGCAGCGTAGCTACAGGTCAGGGCACAGATACGCAGTATTTT	CASSVATGQGTDTQYF
TRBV18	TRBJ2-2	TRBD2	once	TGTGCCAGCTCACCGCCTAGCGGGGGGCCTAACACCGGGGAGCTGTTTTTT	CASSPPSGGPNTGELFF
TRBV3-1/TRBV3-2	TRBJ1-5	NA	NA	TGTGCCAGCAGCCAGGGGACACCCAATCAGCCCCAGCATTTT	CASSQGTPNQPQHF
TRBV12-3/TRBV12-4	TRBJ1-6	NA	NA	TGTGCCAGCAGTTTGCAGGGTGATTCACCCCTCCACTTT	CASSLQGDSPLHF
TRBV27	TRBJ1-2	NA	once	TGTGCCAGCAGCTGGGGCGGGGGCGTCTATGGCTACACCTTC	CASSWGGGVYGYTF
TRBV7-2	TRBJ2-3	TRBD2	NA	TGTGCCAGCAGCTTAAAAGCGGGGGCGCCGATGGATACGCAGTATTTT	CASSLKAGAPMDTQYF
TRBV7-9	TRBJ1-1	NA	NA	TGTGCCAGCACCGGAGAGGGTTTAGGACGGACTGAAGCTTTCTTT	CASTGEGLGRTEAFF
TRBV7-9	TRBJ1-1	NA	few	TGTGCCAGCAGTTTTGATCCCAACCGGGTAAACACTGAAGCTTTCTTT	CASSFDPNRVNTEAFF
TRBV19	TRBJ2-5	TRBD1	NA	TGTGCCAGTAGTATATCGGGACAGCTCCAAGAGACCCAGTACTTC	CASSISGQLQETQYF
TRBV27	TRBJ1-1	NA	NA	TGTGCCAGCAGTTTGCTAGGATTGAACACTGAAGCTTTCTTT	CASSLLGLNTEAFF
TRBV24-1	TRBJ2-6	NA	NA	TGTGCCACCAGTGATTTATCGACTCCTGGGGCCAACGTCCTGACTTTC	CATSDLSTPGANVLTF
TRBV7-8	TRBJ2-3	NA	once	TGTGCCAGCAGGACTAGTCCTGGGGCAGATACGCAGTATTTT	CASRTSPGADTQYF
TRBV7-9	TRBJ1-2	NA	NA	TGTGCCAGCAGCTTAGGGAGGGACGGAGCCTCCTTC	CASSLGRDGASF
TRBV19	TRBJ1-1	NA	NA	TGTGCCAGTAGTATAGACGGGGGGGGCACCAGGGCCACTGAAGCTTTCTTT	CASSIDGGGTRATEAFF
TRBV9	TRBJ2-3	TRBD1	NA	TGTGCCAGCAGCGTTCCAGGGGGCCAGACAGATACGCAGTATTTT	CASSVPGGQTDTQYF
TRBV28	TRBJ2-2	NA	NA	TGTGCCAGCAGTCCACCTATAGGGGGATGGGGAACCGGGGAGCTGTTTTTT	CASSPPIGGWGTGELFF
TRBV2	TRBJ2-5	TRBD2	NA	TGTGCCAGCAGCCCACTAGCGGGGGGAAAAGAGACCCAGTACTTC	CASSPLAGGKETQYF
TRBV19	TRBJ2-7	TRBD1	NA	TGTGCCAGCGGGGACAGGCTATTCTACGAGCAGTACTTC	CASGDRLFYEQYF
TRBV19	TRBJ1-3	NA	NA	TGTGCCAGTAGGTCGGTGAGCACGAGCTCTGGAAACACCATATATTTT	CASRSVSTSSGNTIYF
TRBV29-1	TRBJ1-2	TRBD1	NA	TGCAGCGTGGGACAGGGGGCGGGCTATGGCTACACCTTC	CSVGQGAGYGYTF
TRBV19	TRBJ2-5	TRBD2	NA	TGTGCCAGTAGTGAAAGCGGGGGCCCCCAAGAGACCCAGTACTTC	CASSESGGPQETQYF
TRBV6-4	TRBJ2-2	TRBD1	NA	TGTGCCAGCAGTGACTCCTCGACAGGGATGGCTAGCATGATGTTTTTT	CASSDSSTGMASMMFF
TRBV2	TRBJ1-1	TRBD1	NA	TGTGCCAGCAGTACAGGGGCGTCCGGGACTGAAGCTTTCTTT	CASSTGASGTEAFF
TRBV14	TRBJ2-2	NA	NA	TGTGCCAGCAGCCTCGACAGGCTTACCGGGGAGCTGTTTTTT	CASSLDRLTGELFF
TRBV24-1	TRBJ2-1	NA	NA	TGTGCCACCAGTGGGGGAGGACAAGGCTACAATGAGCAGTTCTTC	CATSGGGQGYNEQFF
TRBV27	TRBJ1-2	NA	NA	TGTGCCAGCAGTTCTTACGGGGGGGAGGGCTACACCTTC	CASSSYGGEGYTF